This TCR beta chain was recorded in a study of neurological immune-mediated disorders. Overall study findings and caveats: The multiple sclerosis repertoire cluster showed no association with any clinical or MRI feature. The authors stated that larger cohorts are needed. The expanded clones of different subjects shared no CDR3 amino acid sequences (suggesting private repertoires in all groups).

The CDR3 length is 13 residues. Germline values: CDR1 DFQATT, CDR2 SNEGSKA (reference sequence). Deletions cut 6 bases from V and 5 bases from J, with 14 bases between. In its sample, this clonotype was seen many times. The antigen is not known. The cDNA was synthesized by 5'RACE incorporating 10-nucleotide random UMIs. Using its own MiXCR run on the 5' RACE reads, TCRdb lists one record per CDR3 protein. Seen here are tens of thousands of distinct CDR3 sequences, around 2.3% observed once, and the top ten hold less than 3.5%. The sequencing input was PBMCs. V is TRBV20-1 and J is TRBJ1-5, with D possibly TRBD1 on 5 matching bases. This sequence originates from a man aged 50-60 years with multiple sclerosis. Here the CDR3 DNA reads TGCAGTGCCCCGGGGGGGGATTATCAGCCCCAGCATTTT. Protein sequence: CSAPGGDYQPQHF.